This T cell receptor (beta chain) was sequenced for a study of T cells in women clearing cervical HPV infection. Across the study: With HLA typing for only a few women, HLA confounding remains possible. Broader study findings: T-cell numbers per sample were unknown and may explain richness differences. CIN3+ cases had significantly higher TCR richness than controls; evenness did not differ.

Points on this clone: No antigen is known for it.

Data came from immunoSEQ multiplex PCR; TCRdb stores just in-frame clones and leaves some out. The sample totals fewer than 40,000 clones. The source is a woman aged 18 to 75 with a cervical HPV16 infection that either progressed to CIN3+ or cleared (not recorded which). The material sequenced was blood buffy coat.

This chain's CDR3 is CASSSGLAGVTGELFF. The CDR3 DNA, read in part, is TGCGCCAGCAGCTCAGGACTAGCGGGGGTCACCGGGGAG. The rearrangement joins TRBV5-1 to TRBJ2-2; 13 nucleotides match TRBD2. Sequencing ends 3 residues short of the CDR3 end; the germline J gene provides the rest. The CDR3 has 16 residues. J lost 4 bases, V lost 3 bases, and 3 bases had no gene match. Germline V CDR1 and CDR2: SGHRS, YFSETQ. Full variable domain (remainder filled in from reference TRBV5-1 and TRBJ2-2): KAGVTQTPRYLIKTRGQQVTLSCSPISGHRSVSWYQQTPGQGLQFLFEYFSETQRNKGNFPGRFSGRQFSNSRSEMNVSTLELGDSALYLCASSSGLAGVTGELFFGEGSRLTVL.